This is a list of T cell receptor beta chains from one sample in a study of T cell changes during pregnancy in multiple sclerosis. Repertoires were generated with immunoSEQ multiplex PCR, while TCRdb's copy carries only in-frame clones and drops some. The repertoire holds around 80,000 clones, with almost 95% as singletons. Source: peripheral blood, taken before pregnancy. The receptor source for this set is a female donor with multiple sclerosis, enrolled in a pregnancy study. Each CDR3 is given with its conserved first and last residue. Each record gives: D gene, V gene, J gene, CDR3 length, clone size, CDR3 protein, CDR3 DNA. The D gene is left open where the match is weak. Clone size, where shown, is once, few, many, or a class for clones that have expanded.

D: NA
V: TRBV9
J: TRBJ2-3
length: 14
size: NA
CDR3: CASSVGQGPDTQYF
DNA: TGTGCCAGCAGCGTAGGGCAGGGTCCAGATACGCAGTATTTT

D: NA
V: TRBV19
J: TRBJ1-1
length: 14
size: NA
CDR3: CASEQGLGSTEAFF
DNA: TGTGCCAGCGAACAGGGTCTGGGGAGCACTGAAGCTTTCTTT

D: TRBD1
V: TRBV9
J: TRBJ1-2
length: 12
size: many
CDR3: CATPGQTNGYTF
DNA: TGTGCCACCCCGGGACAGACCAATGGCTACACCTTC

D: TRBD2
V: TRBV10-3
J: TRBJ2-1
length: 16
size: NA
CDR3: CAIGPGLAVSYNEQFF
DNA: TGTGCCATCGGTCCGGGACTAGCGGTTTCCTACAATGAGCAGTTCTTC

D: TRBD1
V: TRBV19
J: TRBJ2-7
length: 13
size: NA
CDR3: CASSTGGTYEQYF
DNA: TGTGCCAGTAGTACAGGGGGTACCTACGAGCAGTACTTC

D: NA
V: TRBV27
J: TRBJ1-5
length: 14
size: NA
CDR3: CASSLSAGVQPQHF
DNA: TGTGCCAGCAGTTTATCGGCGGGGGTACAGCCCCAGCATTTT

D: NA
V: TRBV5-4
J: TRBJ2-6
length: 18
size: NA
CDR3: CASSPEVVLGRGANVLTF
DNA: TGTGCCAGCAGCCCGGAGGTCGTTTTGGGTAGGGGGGCCAACGTCCTGACTTTC

D: NA
V: TRBV29-1
J: TRBJ1-2
length: 14
size: NA
CDR3: CSVKRRDTTYGYTF
DNA: TGCAGCGTCAAACGCCGGGACACCACCTATGGCTACACCTTC

D: NA
V: TRBV4-3
J: TRBJ2-1
length: 13
size: NA
CDR3: CASSQLSGWEQFF
DNA: TGCGCCAGCAGCCAACTGAGCGGATGGGAGCAGTTCTTC

D: NA
V: TRBV10-2
J: TRBJ1-2
length: 13
size: NA
CDR3: CASSDLGYYGYTF
DNA: TGCGCCAGCAGTGACCTGGGCTACTATGGCTACACCTTC

D: NA
V: TRBV4-1
J: TRBJ2-2
length: 15
size: once
CDR3: CASSQVQGWTGELFF
DNA: TGCGCCAGCAGCCAAGTCCAGGGGTGGACCGGGGAGCTGTTTTTT

D: NA
V: TRBV25-1
J: TRBJ1-6
length: 12
size: once
CDR3: CASKLLNSPLHF
DNA: TGTGCCAGCAAACTTCTGAATTCACCCCTCCACTTT

D: TRBD1
V: TRBV9
J: TRBJ2-1
length: 16
size: NA
CDR3: CASRLNGTGRGVEQFF
DNA: TGTGCCAGCAGACTTAACGGGACAGGGCGGGGAGTTGAGCAGTTCTTC

D: NA
V: TRBV28
J: TRBJ1-2
length: 13
size: once
CDR3: CASSLGHLVGYTF
DNA: TGTGCCAGCAGTTTGGGGCACCTGGTAGGCTACACCTTC

D: NA
V: TRBV4-3
J: TRBJ1-1
length: 14
size: once
CDR3: CASRLQGLDTEAFF
DNA: TGCGCCAGCCGTCTGCAGGGGCTGGACACTGAAGCTTTCTTT

D: TRBD1
V: TRBV5-1
J: TRBJ1-2
length: 13
size: NA
CDR3: CASRPGTDYGYTF
DNA: TGCGCCAGCAGGCCCGGGACAGACTATGGCTACACCTTC

D: NA
V: TRBV30
J: TRBJ2-2
length: 13
size: NA
CDR3: CAWRRGNTGELFF
DNA: TGTGCCTGGAGAAGGGGGAACACCGGGGAGCTGTTTTTT

D: TRBD1
V: TRBV30
J: TRBJ2-6
length: 16
size: NA
CDR3: CAWSGDRVSGANVLTF
DNA: TGTGCCTGGAGCGGGGACAGGGTCTCTGGGGCCAACGTCCTGACTTTC

D: NA
V: TRBV14
J: TRBJ1-2
length: 15
size: once
CDR3: CASSQDPGRGYGYTF
DNA: TGTGCCAGCAGCCAAGATCCGGGCAGAGGGTATGGCTACACCTTC

D: TRBD1
V: TRBV19
J: TRBJ1-2
length: 13
size: NA
CDR3: CASSTGQGIGYTF
DNA: TGTGCCAGTAGTACCGGACAGGGGATCGGCTACACCTTC

D: TRBD1
V: TRBV19
J: TRBJ2-7
length: 16
size: NA
CDR3: CASSIVQGQGPYEQYF
DNA: TGTGCCAGTAGTATAGTCCAGGGACAGGGACCCTACGAGCAGTACTTC

D: NA
V: TRBV28
J: TRBJ2-7
length: 15
size: NA
CDR3: CASSLITGLSYEQYF
DNA: TGTGCCAGCAGTTTAATCACAGGCCTCTCCTACGAGCAGTACTTC

D: TRBD1
V: TRBV9
J: TRBJ1-2
length: 15
size: NA
CDR3: CASSPGTGGLSGYTF
DNA: TGTGCCAGCAGCCCCGGGACAGGGGGCTTGAGTGGCTACACCTTC

D: TRBD1
V: TRBV5-1
J: TRBJ1-4
length: 15
size: NA
CDR3: CASSLTGTGNEKLFF
DNA: TGCGCCAGCAGCTTAACGGGGACAGGGAATGAAAAACTGTTTTTT

D: TRBD2
V: TRBV5-1
J: TRBJ2-1
length: 16
size: NA
CDR3: CASSGLSGRARDEQFF
DNA: TGCGCCAGCAGCGGCCTTAGCGGGAGGGCCAGAGATGAGCAGTTCTTC

D: TRBD1
V: TRBV5-6
J: TRBJ2-1
length: 15
size: NA
CDR3: CASSFGTGIVDEQFF
DNA: TGTGCCAGCAGCTTCGGGACAGGGATAGTCGATGAGCAGTTCTTC

D: NA
V: TRBV19
J: TRBJ2-2
length: 14
size: once
CDR3: CASNMIRGSGELFF
DNA: TGTGCCAGTAACATGATAAGGGGGTCCGGGGAGCTGTTTTTT

D: NA
V: TRBV27
J: TRBJ2-7
length: 13
size: NA
CDR3: CASSLGTYYEQYF
DNA: TGTGCCAGCAGTTTGGGGACATACTACGAGCAGTACTTC

D: NA
V: TRBV11-2
J: TRBJ2-7
length: 16
size: once
CDR3: CASSPRVAATSYEQYF
DNA: TGTGCCAGCAGCCCCCGGGTAGCGGCTACCTCCTACGAGCAGTACTTC

D: TRBD1
V: TRBV5-4
J: TRBJ1-2
length: 15
size: NA
CDR3: CASSAAGQGTDGYTF
DNA: TGTGCCAGCAGCGCAGCGGGACAGGGCACGGATGGCTACACCTTC

D: NA
V: TRBV7-9
J: TRBJ2-6
length: 16
size: NA
CDR3: CASSSWANGGANVLTF
DNA: TGTGCCAGCAGCTCTTGGGCGAACGGCGGGGCCAACGTCCTGACTTTC

D: NA
V: TRBV7-9
J: TRBJ1-4
length: 13
size: NA
CDR3: CASTRDGGEKLFF
DNA: TGTGCCAGCACACGAGACGGAGGTGAAAAACTGTTTTTT

D: TRBD1
V: TRBV30
J: TRBJ2-7
length: 12
size: NA
CDR3: CAWSTGGYEQYF
DNA: TGTGCCTGGAGCACAGGGGGGTACGAGCAGTACTTC

D: NA
V: TRBV28
J: TRBJ2-7
length: 13
size: once
CDR3: CASRIDSSYEQYF
DNA: TGTGCCAGCAGGATAGACAGTTCCTACGAGCAGTACTTC

D: NA
V: TRBV5-4
J: TRBJ2-3
length: 15
size: NA
CDR3: CASSSGTWGMDTQYF
DNA: TGTGCCAGCAGCTCCGGGACTTGGGGAATGGATACGCAGTATTTT

D: NA
V: TRBV4-1
J: TRBJ2-7
length: 14
size: NA
CDR3: CASSQVLDSYEQYF
DNA: TGCGCCAGCAGCCAAGTTCTAGATTCCTACGAGCAGTACTTC

D: NA
V: TRBV2
J: TRBJ1-5
length: 15
size: NA
CDR3: CASSGDMRSNQPQHF
DNA: TGTGCCAGCAGCGGGGACATGAGAAGCAATCAGCCCCAGCATTTT

D: TRBD2
V: TRBV5-4
J: TRBJ2-5
length: 19
size: NA
CDR3: CASSFSATSGRAVRETQYF
DNA: TGTGCCAGCAGCTTCTCGGCTACTAGCGGGAGGGCCGTGAGGGAGACCCAGTACTTC

D: TRBD2
V: TRBV9
J: TRBJ2-7
length: 17
size: NA
CDR3: CASSTHTGTSGTYEQYF
DNA: TGTGCCAGCAGCACCCATACCGGGACTAGCGGGACCTACGAGCAGTACTTC

D: NA
V: TRBV11-2
J: TRBJ1-1
length: 13
size: NA
CDR3: CASSLDGNTEAFF
DNA: TGTGCCAGCAGCTTAGACGGGAACACTGAAGCTTTCTTT

D: TRBD2
V: TRBV5-4
J: TRBJ2-7
length: 15
size: NA
CDR3: CASSLSGGRGWEQYF
DNA: TGTGCCAGCAGCTTGTCGGGCGGGAGGGGATGGGAGCAGTACTTC

D: TRBD2
V: TRBV4-1
J: TRBJ2-1
length: 16
size: NA
CDR3: CASSVLPGLASNEQFF
DNA: TGCGCCAGCAGCGTACTTCCGGGACTAGCGTCGAATGAGCAGTTCTTC

D: NA
V: TRBV14
J: TRBJ2-5
length: 14
size: NA
CDR3: CASSSGLVRETQYF
DNA: TGTGCCAGCAGCTCAGGACTTGTCCGGGAGACCCAGTACTTC

D: TRBD2
V: TRBV6-5
J: TRBJ2-1
length: 15
size: NA
CDR3: CASRPLAGGSNEQFF
DNA: TGTGCCAGCAGGCCACTAGCGGGAGGAAGCAATGAGCAGTTCTTC

D: TRBD2
V: TRBV15
J: TRBJ2-5
length: 15
size: NA
CDR3: CATSRLTSGQETQYF
DNA: TGTGCCACCAGCAGGCTCACTAGCGGACAAGAGACCCAGTACTTC

D: NA
V: TRBV5-4
J: TRBJ1-1
length: 17
size: NA
CDR3: CASSRGGRQSMNTEAFF
DNA: TGTGCCAGCAGCCGGGGGGGGAGACAGAGTATGAACACTGAAGCTTTCTTT

D: TRBD2
V: TRBV5-1
J: TRBJ2-3
length: 15
size: NA
CDR3: CASSLGLGGTDTQYF
DNA: TGCGCCAGCAGCTTAGGACTAGGCGGCACAGATACGCAGTATTTT

D: NA
V: TRBV7-3
J: TRBJ2-7
length: 15
size: NA
CDR3: CASSPGGLTPYEQYF
DNA: TGTGCCAGCAGCCCCGGGGGACTGACTCCCTACGAGCAGTACTTC

D: NA
V: TRBV2
J: TRBJ2-3
length: 13
size: NA
CDR3: CAGRDLGTDTQYF
DNA: TGTGCCGGACGGGATTTGGGCACAGATACGCAGTATTTT